This is a list of T cell receptor beta chains from one sample in a study of OX40 agonist ivuxolimab in advanced cancers. Libraries were prepared by immunoSEQ multiplex PCR; TCRdb keeps only in-frame clonotypes and omits some of them. The repertoire holds fewer than 75,000 clones, with approximately 90% as singletons. This specimen was CD4+ or CD8+ T cells sorted from blood, taken in a trial of the OX40 agonist ivuxolimab. Source of these receptors: an adult with an advanced solid tumor such as melanoma, head and neck, liver or kidney cancer. Each CDR3 is given with its conserved first and last residue. Each record gives: CDR3 length, D gene, clone size, J gene, V gene, CDR3 DNA, CDR3 protein. D genes are given only for firm matches. For some rows the clone size is stated as once, few or many, or as a class when expanded; others skip it.

>15|-|few|TRBJ1-6|TRBV5-1
TGCGCCAGCAGCGAGCTAGGCTCCTATAATTCACCCCTCCACTTT
CASSELGSYNSPLHF
>15|TRBD1|once|TRBJ1-6|TRBV6-1
TGTGCCAGCAGTACCCCGGGACAGGGAGATTCACCCCTCCACTTT
CASSTPGQGDSPLHF
>12|-|-|TRBJ2-2|TRBV6-5
TGTGCCAGCAGTGGTCGAGACGGGGAGCTGTTTTTT
CASSGRDGELFF
>11|-|-|TRBJ2-3|TRBV7-2
TGTGCCAGCAGCTTAGCAGATACGCAGTATTTT
CASSLADTQYF
>15|-|-|TRBJ1-1|TRBV6-5
TGTGCCAGCAGTTACTCGTACGGAGACGAAACTGAAGCTTTCTTT
CASSYSYGDETEAFF
>18|-|once|TRBJ2-4|TRBV11-1
TGTGCCAGCAGCTTAGAGTACGGGGCTATACTAGCCAAAAACATTCAGTACTTC
CASSLEYGAILAKNIQYF
>12|TRBD2|-|TRBJ2-7|TRBV10-2
TGCGCCAGCAGTGAGTCTGGGGGGGGTGCGTACTTC
CASSESGGGAYF
>11|-|once|TRBJ2-7|TRBV6-1
TGTGCCAGCATGAGAACGAAGGAGCAGTACTTC
CASMRTKEQYF
>13|-|-|TRBJ2-7|TRBV27
TGTGCCAGCAGTCCCGGACCGCCACGGGAGCAGTACTTC
CASSPGPPREQYF
>14|-|-|TRBJ1-2|TRBV29-1
TGCAGCGTTGTTCTGTCCGGTCGGGACTATGGCTACACCTTC
CSVVLSGRDYGYTF
>14|TRBD1|-|TRBJ1-2|TRBV6-1
TGTGCCAGCAGTGACCCGGGACAGGGGAAGGGCTACACCTTC
CASSDPGQGKGYTF
>17|TRBD1|-|TRBJ1-2|TRBV18
TGTGCCAGCTCACCATCCGGGACAGGGGGCTGGAACTATGGCTACACCTTC
CASSPSGTGGWNYGYTF
>14|-|-|TRBJ1-1|TRBV2
TGTGCCAGCAGTGAACTGGGGGCTGGGACTGAAGCTTTCTTT
CASSELGAGTEAFF
>16|TRBD1|medium-sized|TRBJ1-2|TRBV5-1
TGCGCCAGCAGCTTCGGACAGGGGCCCGGCAACTATGGCTACACCTTC
CASSFGQGPGNYGYTF
>14|-|-|TRBJ1-1|TRBV7-9
TGTGCCAGCAGCCTCACCGGGGCCCCAGAAGTTGCTTTCTTT
CASSLTGAPEVAFF
>13|-|-|TRBJ1-2|TRBV6-1
TGTGCCAGCAGTGGCCTCAGGGCGTATGGCTACACCTTC
CASSGLRAYGYTF
>15|-|-|TRBJ2-7|TRBV6-5
TGTGCCAGCAGTCGCGGGGCAGGGGGTACGGTCGAGCAGTACTTC
CASSRGAGGTVEQYF
>15|-|once|TRBJ2-5|TRBV11-1
TGTGCCAGCAGCTTAAGGGTGGGGCTAGACGGGACCCAGTACTTC
CASSLRVGLDGTQYF
>13|-|-|TRBJ2-1|TRBV9
TGTGCCAGCAGTTTGACACCTTACAATGAGCAGTTCTTC
CASSLTPYNEQFF
>14|TRBD1|-|TRBJ1-5|TRBV19
TGTGCCAGTAGTATTTCAGGGGGTGGTCAGCCCCAGCATTTT
CASSISGGGQPQHF
>15|TRBD1|-|TRBJ1-4|TRBV7-8
TGTGCCAGCAGCTTAGCGCAGGGGGGAGGTGAAAAACTGTTTTTT
CASSLAQGGGEKLFF
>14|-|-|TRBJ2-7|TRBV28
TGTGCCAGCAGTTTATCGACAGAGTTCTACGAGCAGTACTTC
CASSLSTEFYEQYF
>14|-|-|TRBJ2-3|TRBV7-9
TGTGCCAGCAGCATAGGAGGGAGGACAGATACGCAGTATTTT
CASSIGGRTDTQYF
>14|-|-|TRBJ1-4|TRBV4-3
TGCGCCAGCAGCCAAGATAGGCGCAGCGGGAAACTGTTTTTT
CASSQDRRSGKLFF
>15|TRBD1|-|TRBJ1-2|TRBV6-5
TGTGCCAGCAGTTACTCGAATCAGGGGGCTGGCGGCTACACCTTC
CASSYSNQGAGGYTF
>17|-|-|TRBJ2-3|TRBV4-3
TGCGCCAGCAGCCAAGGGAGGGGGACGAGAACCACAGATACGCAGTATTTT
CASSQGRGTRTTDTQYF
>16|-|-|TRBJ2-3|TRBV5-1
TGCGCCAGCCGATCGGAAGGAGGCGGATGGATAGATACGCAGTATTTT
CASRSEGGGWIDTQYF
>15|-|once|TRBJ1-3|TRBV7-2
TGTGCCAGCAGCGGTAACGTTGGGGGAGGAAACACCATATATTTT
CASSGNVGGGNTIYF
>14|TRBD1|-|TRBJ1-2|TRBV30
TGTGCCTGGGGGGAAAGGACAGGTTTTAGTGGCTACACCTTC
CAWGERTGFSGYTF